Presented here are 15 T cell receptor beta chains from one specimen sequenced in a study of blood T cell repertoires in COVID-19 (dated by TCRdb to about 2020). Library creation used the immunoSEQ multiplex PCR assay. TCRdb obtained this table from immuneACCESS and retained in-frame rearrangements with V and J assigned. These tables miss some clones; where compared with another copy, unresolved V genes account for less than half of the shortfall, and the remainder is unexplained. Recorded for this sample are over 150,000 clones; roughly four fifths of them occurred a single time. The ten largest clones capture about an eighth of the sample. The specimen sequenced was PBMCs or T cells enriched from blood (not recorded which). The receptors come from a man aged 40-50 years who had recovered from COVID-19.

The chain couples TRBV7-9 to TRBJ2-2, with a weak D call TRBD1 (5 bases). Germline V CDR1 and CDR2: SEHNR, FQNEAQ (reference sequence). CDR3 length: 14 amino acids. The germline V and J ends were trimmed by 3 bases and 5 bases, with 10 bases remaining between them. The CDR3 DNA follows: TGTGCCAGCAGCTTTACAGGAGCAACCGGGGAGCTGTTTTTT. This codes for CASSFTGATGELFF.

The chain combines TRBV9 with TRBJ1-6; D is uncertain. Between the trimmed V and J ends, which lost 0 bases and 4 bases, there was a span of 5 bases. Germline assignment: CDR1 SGDLS and CDR2 YYNGEE. The CDR3 runs to 14 residues. The CDR3 here is CASSVATYNSPLHF. The CDR3 region has the DNA TGTGCCAGCAGCGTAGCGACTTATAATTCACCCCTCCACTTT.

The chain recombines TRBV3-1 (or the pseudogene TRBV3-2) with TRBJ2-3; D remains unclear. Trimming pared 0 bases from V and 8 bases from J, leaving 9 bases between. The germline V gene has CDR1 LGHDT and CDR2 YNNKEL (reference sequence). The CDR3 loop spans 13 amino acids. CDR3 nucleotide sequence: TGTGCCAGCAGCCAAGATAGTGGTTTTACGCAGTATTTT. Amino acids: CASSQDSGFTQYF.

The chain has TRBV14 and TRBJ2-7, with D possibly being TRBD2 (5 bases). V was trimmed by 1 base and J by 0 bases, leaving 7 bases between them. There are 14 residues in the CDR3. Germline lookup yields CDR1 SGHDN and CDR2 FVKESK. The CDR3 protein is CASSQAGTSYEQYF. CDR3 sequence (DNA): TGTGCCAGCAGCCAAGCGGGAACCTCCTACGAGCAGTACTTC.

V usage is TRBV19 and J usage is TRBJ2-1, with TRBD1 as a possible D gene (6 bases). The CDR3 runs 16 residues. The V and J ends lost 3 bases and 10 bases respectively, with 22 bases between them. Germline CDR1 LNHDA, CDR2 SQIVND (reference sequence). Here the CDR3 reads CASSITPGHPRGEQFF. The CDR3 DNA follows: TGTGCCAGTAGTATTACGCCGGGACACCCGCGTGGGGAGCAGTTCTTC.

This chain connects TRBV12-3 or TRBV12-4 to TRBJ1-1, with TRBD1 matching 7 bases. The CDR3 totals 13 residues. Unmatched junction bases numbered 2, after V lost 3 bases and J lost 4 bases. CDR3 sequence (DNA): TGTGCCAGCAGTTTGAGGGGGCCCACTGAAGCTTTCTTT. As protein: CASSLRGPTEAFF.

The chain combines TRBV6-2 or TRBV6-3 with TRBJ1-1; unclear D gene. CDR1 and CDR2 (germline): MNHEY, SVGEGT. Trimming cost V 5 bases and J 0 bases, with 16 bases left between them. The CDR3 spans 16 residues. The CDR3, as DNA: TGTGCCAGCAGTCCCAGAGGAGGCAGCCTGAACACTGAAGCTTTCTTT. This gives the protein CASSPRGGSLNTEAFF.

The chain recombines TRBV27 with TRBJ2-3; perhaps TRBD2 as D (6 bases). Trimming took off 3 bases at V and 0 bases at J, with 10 bases between the two ends. Germline CDR1 reads MNHEY; CDR2 reads SMNVEV (reference sequence). The CDR3 contains 15 residues. CDR3 sequence reads: CASSFYGSSTDTQYF. The DNA for the CDR3 is TGTGCCAGCAGTTTTTACGGGAGCAGCACAGATACGCAGTATTTT.

In its sample, this clone was seen once. The rearrangement uses TRBV3-1 (or the pseudogene TRBV3-2) and TRBJ2-1; 11 bases match TRBD2. Looked up from germline, CDR1 is LGHDT and CDR2 is YNNKEL (reference sequence). V dropped 5 bases and J dropped 8; count of bases not matched to a gene: 8. This CDR3 contains 15 residues. The DNA for the CDR3 is TGTGCCAGCAGCTTACTAGCGGGAGTCTTGGATGAGCAGTTCTTC. Translated, it gives CASSLLAGVLDEQFF.

The rearrangement links TRBV5-1 to TRBJ1-1; weak D call: TRBD1 (6 bases). The V gene's germline CDR1 is SGHRS and CDR2 YFSETQ. V lost 0 bases, J lost 1 base, and 10 bases lay in between. The CDR3 totals 15 residues. As DNA, the CDR3 is TGCGCCAGCAGCTTGGCTACAGGGTCGAACACTGAAGCTTTCTTT. Translating gives CASSLATGSNTEAFF.

The chain employs TRBV6-1 and TRBJ1-1; 8 bases align to TRBD1. The CDR3 runs 13 residues. V dropped 3 bases and J dropped 8; count of bases not matched to a gene: 5. The germline CDR1 and CDR2 sequences are MNHNS and SASEGT. DNA for the CDR3: TGTGCCAGCAGTGAGCTTCGGACAGGGGAAGCTTTCTTT. It yields the protein CASSELRTGEAFF.

This rearrangement joins TRBV5-1 to TRBJ2-3; D possibly corresponds to TRBD2 (6 bases). Per germline, CDR1 SGHRS and CDR2 YFSETQ. CDR3 size: 14 residues. The V gene lost 4 bases and the J gene lost 2 bases, with 11 bases spanning the gap. This chain's CDR3 is CASSPGLYTDTQYF. CDR3 DNA: TGCGCCAGCAGCCCGGGACTCTACACAGATACGCAGTATTTT.

The chain couples TRBV5-6 to TRBJ2-1, with TRBD2 matching 9 bases. Losses at the gene ends were 2 bases for V and 0 bases for J; bases not matched to a gene: 6. CDR3 length: 17 amino acids. Germline assignment: CDR1 SGHDT and CDR2 YYEEEE. DNA for the CDR3: TGTGCCAGCAGCTTACGACTAGCGGCGAACTCCTACAATGAGCAGTTCTTC. Its protein is CASSLRLAANSYNEQFF.

The rearrangement links TRBV6-5 to TRBJ2-7; D may be TRBD1 (6 bases). Trimming removed 0 bases at V and 7 bases at J, with 16 bases between. The CDR3 runs 15 residues. Germline V CDR1 and CDR2: MNHEY, SVGAGI. CDR3 coding DNA: TGTGCCAGCAGTTACTCGGCAGGGGCGGGTTTTGAGCAGTACTTC. The encoded protein is CASSYSAGAGFEQYF.

The chain links TRBV7-8 to TRBJ2-1; possibly TRBD2 for D (6 bases). Germline-derived CDR1 and CDR2 are SGHVS and FQNEAQ. Trimming shortened V by 5 bases and J by 4 bases, and 15 bases separated the two germline ends. The CDR3 contains 15 residues. The CDR3 here is CASSLGRGEYNEQFF. The DNA of the CDR3 is TGTGCCAGCAGCCTAGGGCGGGGAGAATACAATGAGCAGTTCTTC.